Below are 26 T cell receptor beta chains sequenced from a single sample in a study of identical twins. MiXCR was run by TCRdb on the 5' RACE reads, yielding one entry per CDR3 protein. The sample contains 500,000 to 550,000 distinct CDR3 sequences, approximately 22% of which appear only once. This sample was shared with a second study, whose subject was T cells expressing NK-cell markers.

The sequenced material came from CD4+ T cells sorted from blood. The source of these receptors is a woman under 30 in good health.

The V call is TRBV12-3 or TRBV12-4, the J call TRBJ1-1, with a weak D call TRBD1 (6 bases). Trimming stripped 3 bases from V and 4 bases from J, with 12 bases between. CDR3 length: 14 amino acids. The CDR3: CASSFTGPSTEAFF. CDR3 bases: TGTGCCAGCAGTTTCACAGGGCCTTCCACTGAAGCTTTCTTT.

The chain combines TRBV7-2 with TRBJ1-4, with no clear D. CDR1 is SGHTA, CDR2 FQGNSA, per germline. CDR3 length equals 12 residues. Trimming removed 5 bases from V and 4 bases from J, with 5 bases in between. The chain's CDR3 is CASSRDNEKLFF. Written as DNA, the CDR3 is TGTGCCAGCAGCAGAGATAATGAAAAACTGTTTTTT.

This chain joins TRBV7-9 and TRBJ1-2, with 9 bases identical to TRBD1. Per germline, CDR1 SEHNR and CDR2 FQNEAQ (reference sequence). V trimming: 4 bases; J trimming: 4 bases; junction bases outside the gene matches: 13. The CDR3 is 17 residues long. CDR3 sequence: CASSSRHPDRGAYGYTF. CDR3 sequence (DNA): TGTGCCAGCAGCTCCCGACATCCGGACAGGGGAGCCTATGGCTACACCTTC. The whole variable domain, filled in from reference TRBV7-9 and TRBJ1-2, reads DTGVSQNPRHKITKRGQNVTFRCDPISEHNRLYWYRQTLGQGPEFLTYFQNEAQLEKSRLLSDRFSAERPKGSFSTLEIQRTEQGDSAMYLCASSSRHPDRGAYGYTFGSGTRLTVV.

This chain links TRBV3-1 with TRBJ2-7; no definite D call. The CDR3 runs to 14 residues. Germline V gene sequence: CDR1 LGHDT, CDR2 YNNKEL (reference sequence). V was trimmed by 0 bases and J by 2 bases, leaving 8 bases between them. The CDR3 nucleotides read TGTGCCAGCAGCCAAGACGACTTCCCCTACGAGCAGTACTTC. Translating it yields CASSQDDFPYEQYF.

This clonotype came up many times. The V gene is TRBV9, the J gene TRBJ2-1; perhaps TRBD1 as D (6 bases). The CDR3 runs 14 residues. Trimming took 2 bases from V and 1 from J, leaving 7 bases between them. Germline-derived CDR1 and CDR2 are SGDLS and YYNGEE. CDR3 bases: TGTGCCAGCAGCGTCCAGGGGTCCTACAATGAGCAGTTCTTC. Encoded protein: CASSVQGSYNEQFF.

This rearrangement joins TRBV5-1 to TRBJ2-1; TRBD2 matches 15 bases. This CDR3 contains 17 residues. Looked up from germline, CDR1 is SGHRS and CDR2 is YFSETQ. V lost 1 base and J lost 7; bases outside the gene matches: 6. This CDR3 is CASSLLGLAGGSNEQFF. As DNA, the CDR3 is TGCGCCAGCAGCTTGCTGGGACTAGCGGGAGGTAGTAATGAGCAGTTCTTC. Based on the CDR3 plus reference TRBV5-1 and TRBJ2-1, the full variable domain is KAGVTQTPRYLIKTRGQQVTLSCSPISGHRSVSWYQQTPGQGLQFLFEYFSETQRNKGNFPGRFSGRQFSNSRSEMNVSTLELGDSALYLCASSLLGLAGGSNEQFFGPGTRLTVL.

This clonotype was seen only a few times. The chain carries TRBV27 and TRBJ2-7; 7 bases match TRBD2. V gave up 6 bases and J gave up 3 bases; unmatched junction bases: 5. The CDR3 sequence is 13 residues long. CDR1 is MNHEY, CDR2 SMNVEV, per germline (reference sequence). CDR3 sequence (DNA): TGTGCCAGCAGCCGGACTAGGGACTACGAGCAGTACTTC. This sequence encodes CASSRTRDYEQYF.

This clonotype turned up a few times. CDR3 in amino acids: CSARDSLYNEQFF. Written as DNA, the CDR3 is TGCAGTGCTAGGGACTCCCTATACAATGAGCAGTTCTTC. The rearrangement uses TRBV20-1 and TRBJ2-1; tentative D call: TRBD2 (5 bases). This CDR3 has 13 residues. Trimming shortened V by 3 bases and J by 4 bases, and 10 bases separated the two germline ends. Germline V gene lookup returns CDR1 DFQATT and CDR2 SNEGSKA (reference sequence).

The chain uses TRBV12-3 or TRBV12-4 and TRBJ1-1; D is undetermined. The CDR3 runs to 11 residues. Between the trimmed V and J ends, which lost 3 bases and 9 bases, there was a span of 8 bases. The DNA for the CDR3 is TGTGCCAGCAGTTTCCTAAGTAAAGCTTTCTTT. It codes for CASSFLSKAFF.

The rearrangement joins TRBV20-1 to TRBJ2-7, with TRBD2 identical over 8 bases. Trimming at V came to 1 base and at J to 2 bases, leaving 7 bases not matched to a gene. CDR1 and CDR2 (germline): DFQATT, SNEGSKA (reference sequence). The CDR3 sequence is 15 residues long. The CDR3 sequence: CSARGEAGVAYEQYF. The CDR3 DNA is TGCAGTGCTAGAGGAGAAGCGGGAGTGGCCTACGAGCAGTACTTC.

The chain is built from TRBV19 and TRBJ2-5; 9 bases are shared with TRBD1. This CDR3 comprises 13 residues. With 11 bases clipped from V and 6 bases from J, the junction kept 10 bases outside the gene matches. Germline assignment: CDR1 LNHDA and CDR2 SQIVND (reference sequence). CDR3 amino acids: CASTGGGVKTQYF. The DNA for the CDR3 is TGTGCCTCGACAGGGGGGGGTGTCAAGACCCAGTACTTC.

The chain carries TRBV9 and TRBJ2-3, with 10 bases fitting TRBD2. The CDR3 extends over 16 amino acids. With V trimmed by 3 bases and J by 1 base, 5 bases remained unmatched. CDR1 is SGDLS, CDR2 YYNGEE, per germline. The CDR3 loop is CASSGSGGRRTDTQYF. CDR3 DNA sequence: TGTGCCAGCAGCGGTAGCGGGGGGCGACGCACAGATACGCAGTATTTT.

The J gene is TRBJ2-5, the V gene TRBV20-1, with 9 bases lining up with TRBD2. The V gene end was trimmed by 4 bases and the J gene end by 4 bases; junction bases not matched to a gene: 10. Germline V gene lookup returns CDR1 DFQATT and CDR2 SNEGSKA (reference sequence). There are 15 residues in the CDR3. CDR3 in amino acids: CSATAVRGGGETQYF. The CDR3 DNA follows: TGCAGTGCTACCGCCGTGCGGGGGGGCGGAGAGACCCAGTACTTC.

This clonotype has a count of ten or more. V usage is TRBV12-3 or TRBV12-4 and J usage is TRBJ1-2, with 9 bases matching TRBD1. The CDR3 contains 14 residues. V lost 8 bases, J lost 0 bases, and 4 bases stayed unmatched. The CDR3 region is CASRTGDTNYGYTF. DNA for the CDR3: TGTGCCAGCCGGACAGGGGATACTAACTATGGCTACACCTTC.

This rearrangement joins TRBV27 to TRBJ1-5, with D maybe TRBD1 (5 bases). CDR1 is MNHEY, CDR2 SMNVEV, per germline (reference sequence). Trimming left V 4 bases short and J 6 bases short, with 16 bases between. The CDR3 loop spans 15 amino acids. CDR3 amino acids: CASSSSLPGFQPQHF. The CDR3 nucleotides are TGTGCCAGCAGTTCCTCTCTGCCAGGGTTTCAGCCCCAGCATTTT.

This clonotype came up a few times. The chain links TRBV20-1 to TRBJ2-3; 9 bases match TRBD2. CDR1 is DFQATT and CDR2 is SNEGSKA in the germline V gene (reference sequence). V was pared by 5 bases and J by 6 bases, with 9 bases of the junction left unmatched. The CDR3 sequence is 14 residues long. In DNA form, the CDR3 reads TGCAGTGCTCAAAGTAGCGGGAGATTTGATACGCAGTATTTT. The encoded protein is CSAQSSGRFDTQYF.

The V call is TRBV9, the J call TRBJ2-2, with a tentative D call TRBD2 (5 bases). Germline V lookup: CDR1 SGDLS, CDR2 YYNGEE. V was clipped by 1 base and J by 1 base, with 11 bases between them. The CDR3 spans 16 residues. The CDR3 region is CASSVTSGRNTGELFF. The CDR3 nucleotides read TGTGCCAGCAGCGTAACAAGTGGGAGGAACACCGGGGAGCTGTTTTTT. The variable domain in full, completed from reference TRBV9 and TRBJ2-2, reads DSGVTQTPKHLITATGQRVTLRCSPRSGDLSVYWYQQSLDQGLQFLIQYYNGEERAKGNILERFSAQQFPDLHSELNLSSLELGDSALYFCASSVTSGRNTGELFFGEGSRLTVL.

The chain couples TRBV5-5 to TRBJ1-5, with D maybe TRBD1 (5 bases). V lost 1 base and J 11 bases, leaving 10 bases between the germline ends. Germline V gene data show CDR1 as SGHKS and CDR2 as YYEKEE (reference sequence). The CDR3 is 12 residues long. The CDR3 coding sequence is TGTGCCAGCAGCTTGATAAGGGGAACCCAGCATTTT. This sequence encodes CASSLIRGTQHF.

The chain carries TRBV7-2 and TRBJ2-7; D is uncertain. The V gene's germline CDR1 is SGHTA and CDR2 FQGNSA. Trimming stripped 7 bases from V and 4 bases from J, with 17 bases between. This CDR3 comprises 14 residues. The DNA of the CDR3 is TGTGCCAGCAACCCCCAATCGAGGTGGTACGAGCAGTACTTC. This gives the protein CASNPQSRWYEQYF.

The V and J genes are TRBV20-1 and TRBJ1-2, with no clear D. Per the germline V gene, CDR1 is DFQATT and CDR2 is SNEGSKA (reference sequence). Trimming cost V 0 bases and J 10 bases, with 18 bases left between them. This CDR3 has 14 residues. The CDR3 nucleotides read TGCAGTGCTAGAGATCGAGAGGCAGGAGGTGTCTACACCTTC. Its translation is CSARDREAGGVYTF.

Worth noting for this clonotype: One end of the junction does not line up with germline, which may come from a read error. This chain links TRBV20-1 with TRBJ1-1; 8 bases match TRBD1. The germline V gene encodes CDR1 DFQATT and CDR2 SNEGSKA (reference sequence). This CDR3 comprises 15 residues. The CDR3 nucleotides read TGCAGTGCTAGAGGCAGGGGGCTCGGGAACTCTGAAGCTTTCTTT. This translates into CSARGRGLGNSEAFF.

The CDR3 loop is CAISAQGAREKLFF. DNA for the CDR3: TGTGCCATCAGTGCACAGGGGGCGCGAGAAAAACTGTTTTTT. The J gene is TRBJ1-4, the V gene TRBV10-3; TRBD1 matches 9 bases. The V gene end was trimmed by 4 bases and the J gene end by 8 bases; junction bases not matched to a gene: 5. The CDR3 covers 14 residues. Germline CDR1 is ENHRY and CDR2 is SYGVKD.

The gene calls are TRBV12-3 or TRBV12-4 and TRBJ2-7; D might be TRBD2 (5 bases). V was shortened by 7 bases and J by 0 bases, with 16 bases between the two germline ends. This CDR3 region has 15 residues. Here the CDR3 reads CASTGSGESSYEQYF. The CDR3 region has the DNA TGTGCCAGCACCGGTTCCGGGGAAAGCTCCTACGAGCAGTACTTC.

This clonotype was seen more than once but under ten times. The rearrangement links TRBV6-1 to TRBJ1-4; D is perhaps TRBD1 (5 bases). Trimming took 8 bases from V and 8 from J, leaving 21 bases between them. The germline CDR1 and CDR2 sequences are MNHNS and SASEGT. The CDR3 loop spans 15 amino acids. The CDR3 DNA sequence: TGTGCCAGCCAAGCGTTACATGGGGCGAAGGAAAAACTGTTTTTT. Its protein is CASQALHGAKEKLFF.

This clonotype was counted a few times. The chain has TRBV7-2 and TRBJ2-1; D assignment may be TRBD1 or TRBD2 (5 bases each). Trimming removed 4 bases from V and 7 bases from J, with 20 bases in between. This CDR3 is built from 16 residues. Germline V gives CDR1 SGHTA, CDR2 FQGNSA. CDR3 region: CASSSTSGLLGNEQFF. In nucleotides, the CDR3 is TGTGCCAGCAGCTCAACGTCGGGGCTTTTAGGGAATGAGCAGTTCTTC.

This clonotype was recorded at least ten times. The chain's CDR3 is CASSDTGPTDTQYF. The CDR3 DNA follows: TGTGCCAGCAGCGATACCGGGCCCACAGATACGCAGTATTTT. The chain joins TRBV7-2 to TRBJ2-3, with D uncertain. Germline V gene data show CDR1 as SGHTA and CDR2 as FQGNSA. V lost 5 bases and J lost 2, with 11 bases in between. The CDR3 loop spans 14 amino acids.